This T cell receptor beta chain derives from a study of blood T cell repertoires in COVID-19. In the source study's methods: Nucleated cell counts were estimated from reference gene primer amplification. Repertoires were generated with immunoSEQ multiplex PCR, while TCRdb's copy carries only in-frame clones and drops some. The V and J calls and clone size come from that table; D and trimming were worked out from the DNA. This table holds about 30,000 clones, around 85% found once. CDR3 length: 15 amino acids. Trimming removed 0 bases at V and 9 bases at J, with 13 bases between. Germline assignment: CDR1 SGHNT and CDR2 YYREEE (reference sequence).

Material: peripheral blood. The sequence was obtained from an older man with active COVID-19. The chain uses TRBV5-4 and TRBJ1-6; D is possibly TRBD1 (6 bases). This chain's CDR3 is CASSLDGGGSSPLHF. The CDR3 DNA follows: TGTGCCAGCAGCTTGGACGGCGGGGGCAGTTCACCCCTCCACTTT.